These T cell receptor beta chains were read from a single sample in a study of blood T cells in healthy people across ages. MiXCR was run by TCRdb on the 5' RACE reads, yielding one entry per CDR3 protein. The sample consists of about 720,000 distinct CDR3 sequences, over 20% of them appearing once. The sequenced sample was blood. Receptors were obtained from a man between 70 and 80 years old in good health. The CDR3 runs from the conserved cysteine through the conserved F or W. D genes are given only for firm matches. Part of the rows lack a size; the others show once, few, many or a class for expanded clones.

J	D	V	size	DNA	CDR3
TRBJ1-3	NA	TRBV5-1	NA	TGCGCCAGCAGCTTGTATGTGGGTGAAGCTGGAAACACCATATATTTT	CASSLYVGEAGNTIYF
TRBJ2-1	NA	TRBV20-1	few	TGCAGTCCGTCGAGGGTGGGGGAGCAGTTCTTC	CSPSRVGEQFF
TRBJ2-3	NA	TRBV10-3	few	TGTGCCATCAGTGAGTCGACTCCTAGCACAGATACGCAGTATTTT	CAISESTPSTDTQYF
TRBJ2-2	TRBD1	TRBV5-1	NA	TGCGCCAGCAGCTATGACAGGGCCCCAACCGGGGAGCTGTTTTTT	CASSYDRAPTGELFF
TRBJ2-7	NA	TRBV7-2	NA	TGTGCCAGCAGCTTGATGGGACCTTCTGAGCAGTACTTC	CASSLMGPSEQYF
TRBJ1-2	NA	TRBV20-1	few	TGCAGTGCTTACAATCGGGCCCCGTCCCCTTATGGCTACACCTTC	CSAYNRAPSPYGYTF
TRBJ2-5	NA	TRBV20-1	NA	TGCAGTGCCCCCTGGGGATTCGGAGAGACCCAGTACTTC	CSAPWGFGETQYF
TRBJ2-3	NA	TRBV7-2	few	TGTGCCAGCAGCTTAGAGTATTTT	CASSLEYF
TRBJ2-5	NA	TRBV10-3	NA	TGTGCCATCAGTGAAATGCGGGACGGAGTGTACTTC	CAISEMRDGVYF
TRBJ2-2	NA	TRBV29-1	NA	TGCAGCGTTGAAAAGACTGCGAACACCGGGGAGCTGTTTTTT	CSVEKTANTGELFF
TRBJ1-2	TRBD1	TRBV6-5	NA	TGTGCCAGCAGTCCGTCGGACAGGGTCTATGGCTACACCTTC	CASSPSDRVYGYTF
TRBJ2-3	NA	TRBV11-2	few	TGTGCCAGCAGCTTCATTGCAGGAACAGATACGCAGTATTTT	CASSFIAGTDTQYF
TRBJ2-1	NA	TRBV12-3/TRBV12-4	few	TGTGCCAGCAGCGGGTCGGCCCGGAATGAGCAGTTCTTC	CASSGSARNEQFF
TRBJ1-5	TRBD1	TRBV12-3/TRBV12-4	NA	TGTGCCAGCAGTGACATACAACAGGGGAATCAGCCCCAGCATTTT	CASSDIQQGNQPQHF
TRBJ2-2	TRBD2	TRBV12-3/TRBV12-4	NA	TGTGCCAGCAGTTCTCCCCGCGGGGGTCGCGCCGGGGAGCTGTTTTTT	CASSSPRGGRAGELFF